A selection of T cell receptor beta chains follows, all from one sample in a study of metastatic and nonmetastatic thyroid tumors. TCRdb re-clonotyped the PCR reads through MiXCR. Here the sample spans about 8,000 clones, about 30% being singletons. Sequenced sample: tumor tissue. These TCRs come from a male donor with papillary thyroid cancer or a benign thyroid nodule (not recorded which). Some clones in this sample may be carry-over from other donors' samples. Both conserved end residues are part of each CDR3. The D gene is left open where the match is weak. Expanded clones get a size class; other rows say once, few or many, or leave the size out.

TRBV6-1	TRBJ1-5	-	large	TGTGCCAGCCTACAGGGCATTAGCAATCAGCCCCAGCATTTT	CASLQGISNQPQHF
TRBV6-1	TRBJ1-5	TRBD1	-	TGTGCCAGTAGGACAGGGTACAATCAGCCCCAGCATTTT	CASRTGYNQPQHF
TRBV7-9	TRBJ2-7	-	-	TGTGCCAGCAGCTTAGGAGTTTCCGAGCAGTACTTC	CASSLGVSEQYF
TRBV2	TRBJ1-2	-	-	TGTGCCAGCACGAGGGGTTGGGGTGGCTACACCTTC	CASTRGWGGYTF
TRBV27	TRBJ2-7	TRBD2	few	TGTGCCAGCACTCTTACGGGACTAGCGAGTTACGAGCAGTACTTC	CASTLTGLASYEQYF
TRBV2	TRBJ2-1	-	-	TGTGCCAGCAGGAACTCTATAGCGCGAGAGCAGTTCTTC	CASRNSIAREQFF
TRBV28	TRBJ2-5	TRBD1	few	TGTGCCAGCAGTTCCTCTCGGGACAGGGGGGAGACCCAGTACTTC	CASSSSRDRGETQYF
TRBV19	TRBJ1-1	TRBD1	few	TGTGCCAGTAGTATGACAGGGGTGACTGAAGCTTTCTTT	CASSMTGVTEAFF
TRBV30	TRBJ2-7	-	-	TGTGCCTGGAGTAAAACTAGCAACTACGAGCAGTACTTC	CAWSKTSNYEQYF
TRBV5-1	TRBJ2-3	TRBD2	-	TGCGCCAGCAGCTGGGGACTAGCGTCCACAGATACGCAGTATTTT	CASSWGLASTDTQYF
TRBV19	TRBJ1-2	-	-	TGTGCCAGTAGTAGGCAGATTAACTATGGCTACACCTTC	CASSRQINYGYTF
TRBV5-1	TRBJ2-7	-	-	TGCGCCAGCAGATCCCGGGACGGACCCTACGAGCAGTACTTC	CASRSRDGPYEQYF
TRBV20-1	TRBJ2-7	-	-	TGCAGTGCTCTAGACCGGGACGAGCAGTACTTC	CSALDRDEQYF
TRBV9	TRBJ2-2	TRBD1	-	TGTGCCAGCAGCGTAGAGAGCACCGGGACAGGGTATACCGGGGAGCTGTTTTTT	CASSVESTGTGYTGELFF
TRBV20-1	TRBJ2-1	TRBD2	many	TGCAGTGCCCGACTAGCATATCAAATGGTGGTTGAGCAGTTCTTC	CSARLAYQMVVEQFF
TRBV5-1	TRBJ1-6	TRBD1	-	TGCGCCAGCAGAGCCGGGACAGAAATTTCACCCCTCCACTTT	CASRAGTEISPLHF
TRBV20-1	TRBJ1-2	-	-	TGCAGTGCTAGTAGCACTCACTGGAGGGATAACTATGGCTACACCTTC	CSASSTHWRDNYGYTF
TRBV4-3	TRBJ1-2	-	medium-sized	TGCGCCAGCAGCCAAGATGAAGCAGGGGACTATGGCTACACCTTC	CASSQDEAGDYGYTF
TRBV6-5	TRBJ2-7	-	once	TGTGCCTGCATTTCGCAGGAATCCTACGAGCAGTACTTC	CACISQESYEQYF
TRBV19	TRBJ2-1	TRBD1	few	TGTGCCAGTAGTCAGGGGGATTGGTCCTACAATGAGCAGTTCTTC	CASSQGDWSYNEQFF